This T cell receptor (beta chain) was found in a study of blood T cell repertoires in COVID-19. Study context: The origin of the acute and convalescent COVID-19 samples was the United States, Italy and Spain. From T cells, B-cell-depleted T cells, or PBMCs came the material, which was cDNA or gDNA.

The V segment lost 5 bases and the J segment 2 bases; nucleotides outside the gene matches: 8. CDR3 length: 15 amino acids. From germline, CDR1 is SNHLY and CDR2 FYNNEI. While infection was still active, Seattle patients were enrolled and then followed longitudinally. Per the authors' pipeline: Estimation of nucleated cell counts was performed using reference gene primer amplification. Libraries were prepared by immunoSEQ multiplex PCR; TCRdb keeps only in-frame clonotypes and omits some of them. D and trimming come from the DNA, and the V and J calls and clone size come from that table. The table lists over 95,000 clones, around 83% of them singletons.

This TCR was recovered from a woman aged 55-75 years with COVID-19, enrolled during active disease. This sequence joins TRBV2 and TRBJ2-7, with TRBD2 identical over 8 bases. The sequenced sample consisted of peripheral blood. The CDR3 nucleotides read TGTGCCAGCAGTCCGCAGCGGGGGATGGCCTACGAGCAGTACTTC. Translating gives CASSPQRGMAYEQYF.